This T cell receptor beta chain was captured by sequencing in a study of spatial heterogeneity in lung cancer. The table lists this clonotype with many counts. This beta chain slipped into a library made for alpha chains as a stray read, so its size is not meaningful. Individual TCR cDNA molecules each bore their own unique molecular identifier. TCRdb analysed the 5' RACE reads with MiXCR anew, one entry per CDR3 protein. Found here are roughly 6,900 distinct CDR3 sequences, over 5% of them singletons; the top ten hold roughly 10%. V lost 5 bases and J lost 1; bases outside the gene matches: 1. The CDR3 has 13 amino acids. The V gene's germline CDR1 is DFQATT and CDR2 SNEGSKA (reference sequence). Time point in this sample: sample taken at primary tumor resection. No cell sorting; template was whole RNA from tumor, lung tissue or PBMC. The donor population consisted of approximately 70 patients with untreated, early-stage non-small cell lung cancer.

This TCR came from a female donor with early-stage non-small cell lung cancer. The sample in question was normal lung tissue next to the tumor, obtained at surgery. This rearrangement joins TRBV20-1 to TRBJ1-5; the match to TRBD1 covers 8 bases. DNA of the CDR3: TGCAGTGCTGGACAGGGAAGCAATCAGCCCCAGCATTTT. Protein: CSAGQGSNQPQHF.